Listed below are T cell receptor beta chains from one sample, sequenced in a study of graft-versus-host responses after intestinal transplantation. The data were produced by immunoSEQ multiplex PCR, yet TCRdb's version contains in-frame clones alone and is incomplete. The sample contains around 93,000 clones, around nine tenths of which appear only once. Antigens for these TCRs are unknown. Sample: unstimulated CD8+ T cells sorted from spleen or lymph node cells, taken before intestinal transplant. The receptors were gathered from a human donor who received an intestinal transplant. Each CDR3 is given with its conserved first and last residue. D genes are given only for firm matches. Not all rows give a size; the values are once, few, many and, for expanded clones, a class.

j_gene	d_gene	v_gene	abundance	CDR3nt	CDR3aa
TRBJ1-1	.	TRBV2	.	TGTGCCAGCAGTGTGGGTCCTTTGAACACTGAAGCTTTCTTT	CASSVGPLNTEAFF
TRBJ2-7	.	TRBV28	.	TGTGCCAGCAGTCCCTATGGCGAGCAGTACTTC	CASSPYGEQYF
TRBJ2-7	.	TRBV7-9	.	TGTGCCAGCAGTTCGGTGGGGGCCTCCTACGAGCAGTACTTC	CASSSVGASYEQYF
TRBJ2-1	TRBD1	TRBV7-6	.	TGTGCCAGCAGCTTAAATCCGGACAGGCCGGGTAGCTCCTACAATGAGCAGTTCTTC	CASSLNPDRPGSSYNEQFF
TRBJ2-5	.	TRBV19	.	TGTGCCAGTAGTATTATACCTGGGAAAGAGACCCAGTACTTC	CASSIIPGKETQYF
TRBJ1-2	TRBD1	TRBV10-2	.	TGCGCCAGCAGATCTCCCGGGACAGGGGAAGCTAACTATGGCTACACCTTC	CASRSPGTGEANYGYTF
TRBJ1-2	.	TRBV4-1	.	TGCGCCAGCAGCCAGACAGGCGGTGGCTATGGCTACACCTTC	CASSQTGGGYGYTF
TRBJ1-2	TRBD1	TRBV13	once	TGTGCCAGCAGCCTAACGACAGGGGTTAACTATGGCTACACCTTC	CASSLTTGVNYGYTF
TRBJ2-7	.	TRBV28	once	TGTGCCAGCAGTTTAGCGGGGTACAGCCCCAATGTTTACGAGCAGTACTTC	CASSLAGYSPNVYEQYF
TRBJ2-1	.	TRBV6-6	.	TGTGCCAGCAGTTACTCGATCGGTCGACACAATGAGCAGTTCTTC	CASSYSIGRHNEQFF
TRBJ1-6	.	TRBV6-4	few	TGTGCCAGCAGTGCCCGGGACAATTCACCCCTCCACTTT	CASSARDNSPLHF
TRBJ2-5	TRBD1	TRBV29-1	.	TGCAGCGTTGAAAAGGCCGGGACAGAGGAGACCCAGTACTTC	CSVEKAGTEETQYF
TRBJ1-2	.	TRBV6-5	.	TGTGCCAGCAGCGACGGCGCCGAGTATGGCTACACCTTC	CASSDGAEYGYTF
TRBJ2-3	TRBD2	TRBV11-2	.	TGTGCCAGCAGCGCACTAGCGGGGGGGCGGGATACGCAGTATTTT	CASSALAGGRDTQYF
TRBJ1-2	.	TRBV4-1	.	TGCGCCAGCAGCCATGTTGGCGACACCGTTGGCTATGGCTACACCTTC	CASSHVGDTVGYGYTF
TRBJ1-6	.	TRBV9	once	TGTGCCAGCAGCGCCTATAATTCACCCCTCCACTTT	CASSAYNSPLHF